The 30 T cell receptor beta chains given below trace back to one sample, sequenced in a study of T cell responses to AZD1222 COVID-19 vaccine. The data were produced by immunoSEQ multiplex PCR, yet TCRdb's version contains in-frame clones alone and is incomplete. The sample contains approximately 150,000 clones, 93% of which appear only once. The input for sequencing was peripheral blood, taken on day 0 of MenACWY control vaccination. These receptors all stem from an adult in good health.

This clone was counted a single time. This chain joins TRBV19 and TRBJ2-3, with 13 bases matching TRBD2. V dropped 4 bases and J dropped 1; count of bases not matched to a gene: 8. The CDR3 consists of 18 residues. Germline CDR1 and CDR2: LNHDA and SQIVND (reference sequence). The CDR3 DNA reads TGTGCCAGTAGTACTACTAGCGGGGGGGCCTTCGGCACAGATACGCAGTATTTT. Amino acid sequence: CASSTTSGGAFGTDTQYF.

This clone occurred a few times. The genes are TRBV7-9 and TRBJ2-1; 7 positions agree with TRBD2. The CDR3 has 14 residues. From germline, CDR1 is SEHNR and CDR2 FQNEAQ (reference sequence). V lost 2 bases to trimming and J lost 9 bases; unmatched junction nucleotides: 7. The DNA of the CDR3 is TGTGCCAGCAGCTTAATGGGGAGGGGCGGTGAGCAGTTCTTC. It codes for CASSLMGRGGEQFF.

The rearrangement uses TRBV3-1 (or the pseudogene TRBV3-2) and TRBJ1-3, with no clear D. Trimming left V 0 bases short and J 0 bases short, with 9 bases between. This CDR3 has 16 amino acids. Germline V gives CDR1 LGHDT, CDR2 YNNKEL (reference sequence). DNA of the CDR3: TGTGCCAGCAGCCAAGATAAGGCACCCTCTGGAAACACCATATATTTT. Protein product: CASSQDKAPSGNTIYF.

The chain employs TRBV29-1 and TRBJ2-1; 9 bases line up with TRBD2. With 3 bases clipped from V and 5 bases from J, the junction kept 8 bases outside the gene matches. CDR1 and CDR2 from the germline V gene are SQVTM and ANQGSEA. CDR3 length: 15 residues. The CDR3 loop is CSVEPTSGFDNEQFF. The CDR3 nucleotides read TGCAGCGTTGAGCCGACTAGCGGATTTGACAATGAGCAGTTCTTC.

This chain links TRBV9 with TRBJ1-3; TRBD1 might be the D (6 bases). The ends were cut back, 3 bases at V and 2 bases at J, with 9 bases in the middle. Germline V CDR1 and CDR2: SGDLS, YYNGEE. The CDR3 has 14 residues. CDR3 DNA: TGTGCCAGCAGCGCCGGGACAACTGGAAACACCATATATTTT. Translating gives CASSAGTTGNTIYF. The variable domain in full, with the rest retrieved from reference TRBV9 and TRBJ1-3, is DSGVTQTPKHLITATGQRVTLRCSPRSGDLSVYWYQQSLDQGLQFLIQYYNGEERAKGNILERFSAQQFPDLHSELNLSSLELGDSALYFCASSAGTTGNTIYFGEGSWLTVV.

The chain employs TRBV30 and TRBJ1-3; unclear D gene. V was pared by 5 bases and J by 0 bases, with 5 bases between. Germline lookup yields CDR1 GTSNPN and CDR2 SVGIG (reference sequence). The CDR3 has 12 residues. In DNA, the CDR3 is TGTGCCTGGGCAAGCTCTGGAAACACCATATATTTT. Translation gives CAWASSGNTIYF.

The J gene is TRBJ2-7, the V gene TRBV27, with 10 bases that match TRBD2. The CDR3 spans 16 residues. V dropped 5 bases and J dropped 3; count of bases not matched to a gene: 10. CDR1 and CDR2 (germline): MNHEY, SMNVEV (reference sequence). The CDR3 DNA follows: TGTGCCAGCAGTCAAGGGCTAGCGGGAGTAAGCTACGAGCAGTACTTC. This sequence encodes CASSQGLAGVSYEQYF.

This sequence joins TRBV21-1 and TRBJ2-7; the table calls TRBD2, which could not be checked here. TRBV21-1 is described as a pseudogene. The CDR3 has 12 residues. The CDR3 DNA reads as TGTGCCAGCAGCGGGGCGGGAGACGAGCAGTACTTC. Translation gives CASSGAGDEQYF.

V and J are TRBV6-5 and TRBJ1-6; D call uncertain. Germline assignment: CDR1 MNHEY and CDR2 SVGAGI. V lost 5 bases to trimming and J lost 6 bases, with 11 bases between them. The CDR3 spans 14 residues. The CDR3 protein is CASSPRALNSPLHF. DNA for the CDR3: TGTGCCAGCAGTCCCCGTGCCCTTAATTCACCCCTCCACTTT.

The genes are TRBV7-2 and TRBJ2-1; no reliable D call. CDR3 size: 12 residues. Deletions cut 3 bases from V and 2 bases from J, with 2 bases between. Germline CDR1 and CDR2: SGHTA and FQGNSA. Here the CDR3 reads CASSLAYNEQFF. CDR3 bases: TGTGCCAGCAGCTTGGCCTACAATGAGCAGTTCTTC.

This chain uses TRBV9 with TRBJ2-5; a possible D gene is TRBD2 (6 bases). This CDR3 comprises 17 residues. In germline, CDR1 is SGDLS, CDR2 YYNGEE. Trimming removed 3 bases at V and 5 bases at J, with 23 bases between. Here the CDR3 DNA reads TGTGCCAGCAGCGGGGGAGCGGGTTATAATTCGAGGGAGACCCAGTACTTC. It encodes CASSGGAGYNSRETQYF.

This chain connects TRBV7-2 to TRBJ1-1, with D hard to call. The germline CDR1 and CDR2 sequences are SGHTA and FQGNSA. This CDR3 comprises 15 residues. Trimming removed 5 bases at V and 2 bases at J, with 15 bases between. CDR3 in DNA: TGTGCCAGCAGCCCGCGAGGTGGAGGAAACACTGAAGCTTTCTTT. Protein product: CASSPRGGGNTEAFF.

This clone was detected once. V is TRBV12-3 or TRBV12-4 and J is TRBJ1-1; D unclear. The germline V and J ends were trimmed by 7 bases and 5 bases, with 14 bases remaining between them. This CDR3 is 13 amino acids long. CDR3 DNA sequence: TGTGCCAGCACTTATGAGGGCTGGACTGAAGCTTTCTTT. Translation gives CASTYEGWTEAFF.

This clone was detected once. V gene TRBV2 combines with J gene TRBJ2-7; D might be TRBD1 or TRBD2, each matching 6 bases. The germline CDR1 and CDR2 sequences are SNHLY and FYNNEI. V was cut by 6 bases and J by 6 bases, with 21 bases left in between. The CDR3 sequence is 15 residues long. In nucleotides, the CDR3 is TGTGCCAGCAGGGGGGCTTTAAGGAGGGCCACCGAGCAGTACTTC. The encoded protein is CASRGALRRATEQYF. Full variable domain (missing parts from reference TRBV2 and TRBJ2-7): EPEVTQTPSHQVTQMGQEVILRCVPISNHLYFYWYRQILGQKVEFLVSFYNNEISEKSEIFDDQFSVERPDGSNFTLKIRSTKLEDSAMYFCASRGALRRATEQYFGPGTRLTVT.

The gene calls are TRBV6-4 and TRBJ2-3, with TRBD2 as a possible D gene (6 bases). The CDR3 runs to 14 residues. Trimming took off 2 bases at V and 4 bases at J, with 10 bases between the two ends. CDR1 is MRHNA and CDR2 is SNTAGT in the germline V gene. CDR3 in DNA: TGTGCCAGCAGTGACGCGGAGGGCGCAGATACGCAGTATTTT. It specifies CASSDAEGADTQYF.

The chain couples TRBV6-5 to TRBJ1-5, with 8 nucleotides matching TRBD1. This CDR3 contains 15 residues. V shed 5 bases and J 1 base; nucleotides not matched to a gene: 4. Germline V lookup: CDR1 MNHEY, CDR2 SVGAGI. The CDR3 DNA reads as TGTGCCAGCAGTCCAGGGGGCTTCAGCAATCAGCCCCAGCATTTT. Protein: CASSPGGFSNQPQHF.

The chain combines TRBV18 with TRBJ2-1; D uncertain. CDR1 and CDR2 from the germline V gene are KGHSH and LQKENI. This CDR3 spans 11 amino acids. V lost 6 bases to trimming and J lost 9 bases, with 9 bases between them. In DNA, the CDR3 is TGTGCCAGCTCTCTGGGTGGTGAGCAGTTCTTC. Protein: CASSLGGEQFF.

This rearrangement joins TRBV7-3 to TRBJ2-3; D uncertain. The V gene lost 2 bases and the J gene lost 4 bases, with 10 bases spanning the gap. The CDR3 runs 14 residues. In germline, CDR1 is SGHTA, CDR2 FQGTGA. CDR3 residues: CASSLAGWSDTQYF. The CDR3 bases are TGTGCCAGCAGCTTAGCTGGGTGGTCAGATACGCAGTATTTT.

The CDR3: CASSLTRTPNSVLHF. Here the CDR3 DNA reads TGTGCCAGCAGCTTAACCCGGACACCTAATTCAGTCCTCCACTTT. This chain joins TRBV7-2 and TRBJ1-6, with D possibly TRBD1 on 5 matching bases. This CDR3 is built from 15 residues. Germline lookup yields CDR1 SGHTA and CDR2 FQGNSA. V lost 2 bases and J 15 bases, leaving 20 bases between the germline ends.

The rearrangement uses TRBV6-5 and TRBJ1-2; TRBD1 agrees at 7 bases. With 6 bases clipped from V and 6 bases from J, the junction kept 1 base outside the gene matches. The CDR3 runs to 11 residues. Looked up from germline, CDR1 is MNHEY and CDR2 is SVGAGI. CDR3 DNA: TGTGCCAGCAGACAGGGGAATGGCTACACCTTC. Translated: CASRQGNGYTF.

J is TRBJ1-2 and V is TRBV6-5; TRBD1 is a possible D gene (5 bases). V was shortened by 5 bases and J by 2 bases, with 6 bases between the two germline ends. The CDR3 extends over 12 amino acids. Germline V CDR1 and CDR2: MNHEY, SVGAGI. The DNA of the CDR3 is TGTGCCAGCAGTCAGGGAAACTATGGCTACACCTTC. Amino acids: CASSQGNYGYTF.

This clone appeared once. The chain uses TRBV12-3 or TRBV12-4 and TRBJ2-1; D could derive from TRBD1 or TRBD2 (5 bases each). The CDR3 sequence is 13 residues long. Trimming cost V 7 bases and J 6 bases, with 13 bases left between them. The CDR3 region has the DNA TGTGCCAGCAAGCTGGGGGTTAGCAATGAGCAGTTCTTC. This sequence encodes CASKLGVSNEQFF.

The J gene is TRBJ1-1, the V gene TRBV19; D unresolved. The V end lost 1 base, the J end lost 2 bases, and 8 bases lay between the germline ends. The germline V gene encodes CDR1 LNHDA and CDR2 SQIVND (reference sequence). The CDR3 spans 14 residues. The CDR3 spells CASSIGPTNTEAFF. The CDR3 coding sequence is TGTGCCAGTAGTATAGGGCCGACCAACACTGAAGCTTTCTTT. The full variable domain, rest sourced from reference TRBV19 and TRBJ1-1, is DGGITQSPKYLFRKEGQNVTLSCEQNLNHDAMYWYRQDPGQGLRLIYYSQIVNDFQKGDIAEGYSVSREKKESFPLTVTSAQKNPTAFYLCASSIGPTNTEAFFGQGTRLTVV.

V is TRBV19 and J is TRBJ2-1, with 8 bases lining up with TRBD2. The CDR3 runs to 15 residues. Per germline, CDR1 LNHDA and CDR2 SQIVND (reference sequence). Trimming removed 4 bases from V and 6 bases from J; junction bases left unmatched: 8. In DNA, the CDR3 is TGTGCCAGTAGTACCCGCGGGGGGTTGGGCAATGAGCAGTTCTTC. It encodes CASSTRGGLGNEQFF.

This chain uses TRBV5-1 with TRBJ2-5; perhaps TRBD1 as D (5 bases). The CDR3 is made up of 13 amino acids. The V gene lost 1 base and the J gene lost 3 bases, with 7 bases spanning the gap. The V gene's germline CDR1 is SGHRS and CDR2 YFSETQ. The CDR3 spells CASSLTGEETQYF. CDR3 in DNA: TGCGCCAGCAGCTTGACAGGAGAAGAGACCCAGTACTTC.

This clone was seen a single time. V gene TRBV7-9 combines with J gene TRBJ1-4, with no clear D. The germline V gene has CDR1 SEHNR and CDR2 FQNEAQ (reference sequence). The CDR3 has 14 amino acids. Trimming pared 5 bases from V and 0 bases from J, leaving 7 bases between. DNA for the CDR3: TGTGCCAGCAGCCGCTACGCAACTAATGAAAAACTGTTTTTT. Translation gives CASSRYATNEKLFF.

The chain has TRBV5-6 and TRBJ1-2, with no clear D. The CDR3 totals 15 residues. With 2 bases removed from V and 1 base from J, the gap between germline ends came to 12 bases. The germline gives CDR1 SGHDT, CDR2 YYEEEE. CDR3 sequence reads: CASSLSVLINYGYTF. The CDR3 DNA sequence: TGTGCCAGCAGCTTATCGGTCCTAATTAACTATGGCTACACCTTC. Together with reference TRBV5-6 and TRBJ1-2, the CDR3 gives the full variable domain: DAGVTQSPTHLIKTRGQQVTLRCSPKSGHDTVSWYQQALGQGPQFIFQYYEEEERQRGNFPDRFSGHQFPNYSSELNVNALLLGDSALYLCASSLSVLINYGYTFGSGTRLTVV.

The chain couples TRBV5-1 to TRBJ2-5, with 13 bases lining up with TRBD2. Germline-derived CDR1 and CDR2 are SGHRS and YFSETQ. V dropped 1 base and J dropped 2; count of bases not matched to a gene: 8. There are 18 residues in the CDR3. In DNA, the CDR3 is TGCGCCAGCAGCTTGTTCCCTACTAGCGGGAGGGAACAAGAGACCCAGTACTTC. It codes for CASSLFPTSGREQETQYF.

V is TRBV10-3 and J is TRBJ1-3; 12 positions match TRBD1. With V trimmed by 6 bases and J by 3 bases, 3 bases remained unmatched. The CDR3 spans 15 residues. Per the germline V gene, CDR1 is ENHRY and CDR2 is SYGVKD. The CDR3 is CAISGTGGSGNTIYF. The CDR3 DNA reads as TGTGCCATCAGCGGGACAGGGGGCAGTGGAAACACCATATATTTT.

The V call is TRBV4-1, the J call TRBJ2-6; no definite D call. Trimming took off 4 bases at V and 1 base at J, with 14 bases between the two ends. Germline values: CDR1 MGHRA, CDR2 YSYEKL. This CDR3 has 17 residues. The CDR3 bases are TGCGCCAGCAGCCCCACCCGTGGCAGGTCTGGGGCCAACGTCCTGACTTTC. As protein: CASSPTRGRSGANVLTF.